Each of the 21 T cell receptor beta chains below was sequenced from the same sample in a study of graft-versus-host responses after intestinal transplantation (dated by TCRdb to the early 2020s). Library prep was done by the immunoSEQ multiplex PCR assay. As stored in TCRdb, this immuneACCESS dataset retains in-frame rearrangements with V and J assigned. A fraction of the clones does not appear; measured against another copy, unresolved V genes explain less than half of the discrepancy, and the remainder lacks a known reason. This sample comprises around 30,000 clones, 85% to 95% of them detected only once. The top ten hold about 0.66% of the sample. The sequences come from PBMCs, collected just over 65 days after intestinal transplant. The receptors shown here come from a human patient who received an intestinal transplant, so some T cells may come from the graft donor.

This clone has just one count. The chain couples TRBV4-1 to TRBJ2-7, with D maybe TRBD1 (7 bases). The CDR3 totals 15 residues. Germline assignment: CDR1 MGHRA and CDR2 YSYEKL. V was cut by 4 bases and J by 7 bases, with 20 bases left in between. CDR3 coding DNA: TGCGCCAGCAGCCGGCGGAAATCCAGGGGGAGGGAGCAGTACTTC. This codes for CASSRRKSRGREQYF.

The chain couples TRBV28 to TRBJ1-1, with 7 positions matching TRBD1. The CDR3 runs 13 residues. J lost 3 bases, V lost 5 bases, and 3 bases had no gene match. CDR1 and CDR2 (germline): MDHEN, SYDVKM. The CDR3 DNA sequence: TGTGCCAGCAGTCGGCAGGGGGACACTGAAGCTTTCTTT. Translation gives CASSRQGDTEAFF. The variable domain in full, completed from reference TRBV28 and TRBJ1-1, reads DVKVTQSSRYLVKRTGEKVFLECVQDMDHENMFWYRQDPGLGLRLIYFSYDVKMKEKGDIPEGYSVSREKKERFSLILESASTNQTSMYLCASSRQGDTEAFFGQGTRLTVV.

The gene calls are TRBV18 and TRBJ2-3; a possible D gene is TRBD2 (7 bases). Trimming removed 1 base at V and 7 bases at J, with 15 bases between. Germline CDR1 reads KGHSH; CDR2 reads LQKENI. CDR3 length: 15 amino acids. The CDR3 sequence is CASSPRGGRTYTQYF. The DNA for the CDR3 is TGTGCCAGCTCACCACGGGGGGGCCGTACATATACGCAGTATTTT.

The V and J genes are TRBV5-6 and TRBJ2-5; unclear D gene. This CDR3 spans 11 amino acids. CDR1 SGHDT and CDR2 YYEEEE come from the germline V gene. The V gene lost 6 bases and the J gene lost 5 bases, with 8 bases spanning the gap. The CDR3 reads CASTFGETQYF. The CDR3 DNA is TGTGCCAGCACTTTTGGGGAGACCCAGTACTTC.

V gene TRBV7-6 combines with J gene TRBJ2-7; TRBD2 aligns across 12 bases. V shed 1 base, J shed 0 bases, and the junction held 1 base outside the gene matches. CDR1 SGHVS and CDR2 FNYEAQ come from the germline V gene. This CDR3 has 16 amino acids. In nucleotides, the CDR3 is TGTGCCAGCAGCTTAGTGACTAGCGGGAGCTCCTACGAGCAGTACTTC. Its translation is CASSLVTSGSSYEQYF.

The chain uses TRBV5-6 and TRBJ1-2, with D possibly being TRBD1 (6 bases). This CDR3 is built from 16 residues. Germline CDR1 reads SGHDT; CDR2 reads YYEEEE. V gave up 3 bases and J gave up 0 bases, with 15 bases separating them. CDR3 sequence: CASSSGSWTANYGYTF. DNA of the CDR3: TGTGCCAGCAGCTCGGGCAGCTGGACAGCTAACTATGGCTACACCTTC.

The rearrangement links TRBV30 to TRBJ2-1; 10 positions agree with TRBD1. The CDR3 is 16 residues long. Losses at the gene ends were 1 base for V and 4 bases for J; bases not matched to a gene: 7. The germline gives CDR1 GTSNPN, CDR2 SVGIG (reference sequence). The CDR3 region is CAWSAGQGVFYNEQFF. The DNA for the CDR3 is TGTGCCTGGAGTGCCGGACAGGGGGTCTTTTACAATGAGCAGTTCTTC.

The chain combines TRBV5-4 with TRBJ2-5; D gene uncertain. TRBJ2-7 explains the end of the DNA better; the J call may be wrong. Germline CDR1 is SGHNT and CDR2 is YYREEE (reference sequence). This CDR3 spans 14 amino acids. CDR3 in DNA: TGTGCCAGCAGCTTGTCGCGGAGTGGCAACGAGCAGTACTTC. This gives the protein CASSLSRSGNEQYF.

The CDR3 reads CASSSAFGIDTQYF. The CDR3 nucleotides read TGTGCCAGCAGCTCAGCCTTTGGTATAGATACGCAGTATTTT. The V and J genes are TRBV9 and TRBJ2-3; D remains unclear. The CDR3 is 14 amino acids. Trimming left V 4 bases short and J 5 bases short, with 14 bases between. The V gene's germline CDR1 is SGDLS and CDR2 YYNGEE.

The chain uses TRBV7-2 and TRBJ2-1; D remains ambiguous. Trimming pared 5 bases from V and 2 bases from J, leaving 16 bases between. CDR1 is SGHTA, CDR2 FQGNSA, per germline. The CDR3 length is 16 residues. The CDR3 region is CASSHPDSPPYNEQFF. The CDR3 nucleotides are TGTGCCAGCAGCCACCCAGATAGCCCACCCTACAATGAGCAGTTCTTC.

The V call is TRBV29-1, the J call TRBJ1-4; D is perhaps TRBD1 (5 bases). CDR1 and CDR2 (germline): SQVTM, ANQGSEA. The length of the CDR3 is 12 residues. Trimming cost V 5 bases and J 5 bases, with 9 bases left between them. In DNA form, the CDR3 reads TGCAGCGTTAGGAGGGACAATGAAAAACTGTTTTTT. Amino acid sequence: CSVRRDNEKLFF. Full variable domain (remainder filled in from reference TRBV29-1 and TRBJ1-4): SAVISQKPSRDICQRGTSLTIQCQVDSQVTMMFWYRQQPGQSLTLIATANQGSEATYESGFVIDKFPISRPNLTFSTLTVSNMSPEDSSIYLCSVRRDNEKLFFGSGTQLSVL.

Concerning this clone: At one boundary the junction diverges from the germline segment, which might be a read error. V and J are TRBV4-1 and TRBJ2-1; D call uncertain. Per germline, CDR1 MGHRA and CDR2 YSYEKL. CDR3 size: 13 residues. CDR3 in DNA: TGCGCCAGCAGCCAAGGGGTTGGGTACCAAGAGCTCTTC. It encodes CASSQGVGYQELF.

This sequence joins TRBV27 and TRBJ2-7, with TRBD2 identical over 13 bases. The CDR3 is made up of 14 amino acids. The V gene end was trimmed by 5 bases and the J gene end by 4 bases; junction bases not matched to a gene: 2. Germline loops: CDR1 MNHEY, CDR2 SMNVEV (reference sequence). CDR3 loop: CASSGLAGVYEQYF. The CDR3 nucleotides read TGTGCCAGCAGTGGACTAGCGGGAGTTTACGAGCAGTACTTC.

The CDR3, as DNA: TGTGCCAGCAGCGGAAGTAGCATTTGGTTCTTC. It is translated as CASSGSSIWFF. This rearrangement joins TRBV6-5 to TRBJ2-1; D uncertain. CDR3 length: 11 residues. Trimming took off 6 bases at V and 15 bases at J, with 15 bases between the two ends. The germline gives CDR1 MNHEY, CDR2 SVGAGI.

This sequence joins TRBV5-6 and TRBJ1-2; D possibly corresponds to TRBD1 (5 bases). The CDR3 spans 11 residues. The germline V and J ends were trimmed by 3 bases and 8 bases, with 8 bases remaining between them. The germline V gene has CDR1 SGHDT and CDR2 YYEEEE. The CDR3 spells CASSSGPGYTF. The CDR3, as DNA: TGTGCCAGCAGCTCGGGACCGGGCTACACCTTC.

This clone was recorded only once. V and J are TRBV11-2 and TRBJ2-1, with a possible D match to TRBD1 (5 bases). CDR1 SGHAT and CDR2 FQNNGV come from the germline V gene. There are 16 residues in the CDR3. Trimming pared 2 bases from V and 5 bases from J, leaving 16 bases between. The CDR3 DNA sequence: TGTGCCAGCAGCTTATATTTCCAGGGCATTCACAATGAGCAGTTCTTC. This encodes CASSLYFQGIHNEQFF. Full variable domain (rest looked up from reference TRBV11-2 and TRBJ2-1): EAGVAQSPRYKIIEKRQSVAFWCNPISGHATLYWYQQILGQGPKLLIQFQNNGVVDDSQLPKDRFSAERLKGVDSTLKIQPAKLEDSAVYLCASSLYFQGIHNEQFFGPGTRLTVL.

V is TRBV25-1 and J is TRBJ1-1; 7 bases are a match to TRBD1. V shed 0 bases, J shed 3 bases, and the junction held 4 bases outside the gene matches. This CDR3 comprises 15 residues. In germline, CDR1 is MGHDK, CDR2 SYGVNS. This chain's CDR3 is CASSEYEGADTEAFF. The CDR3 bases are TGTGCCAGCAGTGAATATGAGGGGGCGGACACTGAAGCTTTCTTT.

This rearrangement joins TRBV9 to TRBJ1-2; 7 nucleotides match TRBD1. This CDR3 is 16 amino acids long. The germline gives CDR1 SGDLS, CDR2 YYNGEE. The V segment lost 3 bases and the J segment 10 bases; nucleotides outside the gene matches: 18. For the CDR3, the DNA is TGTGCCAGCAGCGCCCTAGGGGGCCCCGAGTTAGGAATCTACACCTTC. It codes for CASSALGGPELGIYTF.

This rearrangement joins TRBV5-1 to TRBJ2-7, with a possible D match to TRBD2 (6 bases). The V and J ends lost 4 bases and 1 base respectively, with 15 bases between them. Germline V gene data show CDR1 as SGHRS and CDR2 as YFSETQ. The CDR3 sequence is 15 residues long. The chain's CDR3 is CASSASGLRSYEQYF. The CDR3 nucleotides are TGCGCCAGCAGCGCGTCGGGACTCCGTTCCTACGAGCAGTACTTC. Supplemented by reference TRBV5-1 and TRBJ2-7, the full variable domain reads KAGVTQTPRYLIKTRGQQVTLSCSPISGHRSVSWYQQTPGQGLQFLFEYFSETQRNKGNFPGRFSGRQFSNSRSEMNVSTLELGDSALYLCASSASGLRSYEQYFGPGTRLTVT.

The V and J genes are TRBV4-1 and TRBJ1-1; D perhaps matches TRBD1 (5 bases). The CDR3 covers 16 residues. Trimming shortened V by 2 bases and J by 3 bases, and 16 bases separated the two germline ends. Germline V gives CDR1 MGHRA, CDR2 YSYEKL. The CDR3: CASSQLGRARDTEAFF. CDR3 bases: TGCGCCAGCAGCCAATTAGGCAGGGCTCGGGACACTGAAGCTTTCTTT.

The DNA for the CDR3 is TGTGCCAGCTGCGTAGCGGGGAACACAGATACGCAGTATTTT. Amino acids: CASCVAGNTDTQYF. The chain is built from TRBV6-6 and TRBJ2-3; TRBD2 matches at 8 bases. This CDR3 is 14 amino acids long. CDR1 and CDR2 from the germline V gene are MNHNY and SVGAGI (reference sequence). The junction had 6 bases not matched to a gene; V was cut back by 8 bases and J by 2 bases.